This TCR beta chain stems from a study of breast tumors, draining lymph nodes, adjacent tissues. The CDR3 contains 15 residues. The V gene's germline CDR1 is MNHNS and CDR2 SASEGT. With 6 bases removed from V and 2 bases from J, the gap between germline ends came to 11 bases. Via MiXCR, TCRdb re-called the multiplex PCR reads, giving one row per CDR3 protein. This table has approximately 37,000 distinct CDR3 sequences, roughly 36% appearing once. This TCR was recovered from a female donor with breast cancer. Some clones in this sample may be carry-over from other donors' samples. The material sequenced was breast tumor tissue. This chain joins TRBV6-1 and TRBJ2-6; D possibly corresponds to TRBD2 (6 bases). The CDR3 nucleotides read TGTGCCAGCAGAGGAGGAGGGACTGGGGCCAACGTCCTGACTTTC. Its protein product is CASRGGGTGANVLTF.